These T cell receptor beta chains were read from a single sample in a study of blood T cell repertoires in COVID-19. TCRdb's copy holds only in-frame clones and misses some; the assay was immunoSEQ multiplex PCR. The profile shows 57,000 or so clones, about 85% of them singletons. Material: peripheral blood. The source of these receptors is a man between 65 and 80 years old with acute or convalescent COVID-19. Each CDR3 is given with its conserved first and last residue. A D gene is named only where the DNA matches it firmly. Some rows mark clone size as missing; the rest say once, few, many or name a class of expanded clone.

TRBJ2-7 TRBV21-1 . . CASSKRTSNWGQGTSYEQYF .
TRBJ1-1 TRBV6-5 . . CASSYARGGGTEAFF TGTGCCAGCAGTTACGCACGGGGGGGAGGTACTGAAGCTTTCTTT
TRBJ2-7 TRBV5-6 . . CASSWRTANTYEQYF TGTGCCAGCAGCTGGAGGACTGCCAACACCTACGAGCAGTACTTC
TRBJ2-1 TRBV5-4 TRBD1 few CASRKGTGVNEQFF TGTGCCAGCAGAAAAGGGACAGGGGTCAATGAGCAGTTCTTC
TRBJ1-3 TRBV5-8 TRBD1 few CASSLRQGGNTIYF TGTGCCAGCAGCCTTCGACAGGGTGGAAACACCATATATTTT
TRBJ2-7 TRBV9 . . CASSVSTGLIYEQYF TGTGCCAGCAGCGTAAGTACAGGGCTAATCTACGAGCAGTACTTC
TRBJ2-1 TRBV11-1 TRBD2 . CASSSLAASYNEQFF TGTGCCAGCAGCTCACTAGCGGCCTCCTACAATGAGCAGTTCTTC
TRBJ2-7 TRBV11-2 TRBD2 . CASSSWTSGGGEQYF TGTGCCAGCAGCAGCTGGACTAGCGGGGGAGGCGAGCAGTACTTC
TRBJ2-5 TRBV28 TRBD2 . CASSSMGARRGAQETQYF TGTGCCAGCAGTTCCATGGGGGCCCGGCGGGGGGCCCAAGAGACCCAGTACTTC
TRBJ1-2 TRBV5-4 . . CASKGSYGYTF TGTGCCAGCAAGGGGTCCTATGGCTACACCTTC
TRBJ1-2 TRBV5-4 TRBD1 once CASSRTGDIGYTF TGTGCCAGCAGCCGAACAGGGGATATTGGCTACACCTTC
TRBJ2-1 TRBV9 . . CASSVDMNNEQFF TGTGCCAGCAGCGTAGACATGAACAATGAGCAGTTCTTC
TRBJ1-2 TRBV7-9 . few CASSLTLGLLLSYGYTF TGTGCCAGCAGCTTAACTCTGGGTCTGTTACTATCCTATGGCTACACCTTC
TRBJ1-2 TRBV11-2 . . CASSLNSGGYGYTF TGTGCCAGCAGCTTAAACAGCGGGGGGTATGGCTACACCTTC
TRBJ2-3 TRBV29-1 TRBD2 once CSVRLGGGSDTQYF TGCAGCGTAAGACTGGGCGGGGGGTCAGATACGCAGTATTTT
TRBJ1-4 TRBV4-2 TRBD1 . CASSRTGGEVDEKLFF TGTGCCAGCAGCCGAACAGGGGGAGAGGTGGATGAAAAACTGTTTTTT
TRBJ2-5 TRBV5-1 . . CASSLGEVKETQYF TGCGCCAGCAGCTTGGGGGAGGTCAAAGAGACCCAGTACTTC
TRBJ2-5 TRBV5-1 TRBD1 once CASSRGTALGETQYF TGCGCCAGCAGCCGTGGGACAGCCCTCGGGGAGACCCAGTACTTC
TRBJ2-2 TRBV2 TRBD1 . CASSRDSQNTGELFF TGTGCCAGCAGCCGGGACAGCCAAAACACCGGGGAGCTGTTTTTT
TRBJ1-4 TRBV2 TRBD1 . CASSVFGTGLEKLFF TGTGCCAGCAGTGTATTCGGGACAGGCCTGGAAAAACTGTTTTTT
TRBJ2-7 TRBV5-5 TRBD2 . CASSLATSGGLGYEQYF TGTGCCAGCAGCCTGGCCACTAGCGGGGGGTTAGGCTACGAGCAGTACTTC
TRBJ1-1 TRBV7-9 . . CASSQYAGSTEAFF TGTGCCAGCTCCCAATACGCGGGGAGCACTGAAGCTTTCTTT
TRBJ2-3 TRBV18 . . CASSSWEGAPDTQYF TGTGCCAGCTCCTCATGGGAAGGGGCCCCAGATACGCAGTATTTT
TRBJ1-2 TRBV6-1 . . CASSEPGYGYTF TGTGCCAGCAGTGAACCAGGGTATGGCTACACCTTC
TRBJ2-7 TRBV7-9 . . CASSSTSYEQYF TGTGCCAGCAGCTCCACATCCTACGAGCAGTACTTC
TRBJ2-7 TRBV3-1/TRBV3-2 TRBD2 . CASSHGRRLAGDPYEQYF TGTGCCAGCAGCCATGGGAGAAGGTTAGCGGGGGATCCCTACGAGCAGTACTTC
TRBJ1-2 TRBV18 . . CASSPSIRVDYGYTF TGTGCCAGCTCACCATCTATTCGGGTGGACTATGGCTACACCTTC
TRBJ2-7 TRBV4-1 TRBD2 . CASSQLDFLGLAFQEQYF TGCGCCAGCAGCCAATTGGATTTCTTGGGACTAGCCTTTCAGGAGCAGTACTTC
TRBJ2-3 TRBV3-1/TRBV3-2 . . CASSQQRASTDTQYF TGTGCCAGCAGCCAACAGCGGGCTAGCACAGATACGCAGTATTTT
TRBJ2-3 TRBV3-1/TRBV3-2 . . CASSQGVGTDTQYF TGTGCCAGCAGCCAAGGTGTCGGCACAGATACGCAGTATTTT
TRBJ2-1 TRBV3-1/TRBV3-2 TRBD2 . CASSQESAGGRDEQFF TGTGCCAGCAGCCAAGAAAGCGCGGGGGGTCGCGATGAGCAGTTCTTC
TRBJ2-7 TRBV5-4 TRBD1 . CASSLGTGSLYEQYF TGTGCCAGCAGCTTAGGGACAGGGTCCCTTTACGAGCAGTACTTC
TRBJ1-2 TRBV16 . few CASSHTQGGGYTF TGTGCCAGCAGCCACACACAGGGTGGCGGCTACACCTTC
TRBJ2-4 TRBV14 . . CASSQDTRNIQYF TGTGCCAGCAGCCAAGATACGAGGAACATTCAGTACTTC
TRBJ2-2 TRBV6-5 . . CASFRGDTGELFF TGTGCCAGCTTTAGGGGTGACACCGGGGAGCTGTTTTTT
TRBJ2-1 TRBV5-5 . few CASSRRGATFNEQFF TGTGCCAGCAGCCGCAGGGGGGCAACCTTCAATGAGCAGTTCTTC
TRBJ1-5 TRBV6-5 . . CASRGQPNQPQHF TGTGCCAGTAGAGGACAGCCGAATCAGCCCCAGCATTTT
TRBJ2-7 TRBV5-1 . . CASSAGSDEQYF TGCGCCAGCAGCGCCGGGAGTGACGAGCAGTACTTC
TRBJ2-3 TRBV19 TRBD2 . CASSILASGGATDTQYF TGTGCCAGTAGTATATTGGCTAGCGGGGGGGCTACAGATACGCAGTATTTT
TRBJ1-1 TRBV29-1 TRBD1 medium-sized CSASRQGTTEAFF TGCAGCGCTAGCCGACAGGGTACCACTGAAGCTTTCTTT
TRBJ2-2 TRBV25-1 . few CASSEYRGHLNTGELFF TGTGCCAGCAGTGAATATAGGGGACACCTGAACACCGGGGAGCTGTTTTTT
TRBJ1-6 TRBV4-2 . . CASSQDVGGKGSPLHF TGTGCCAGCAGCCAAGACGTAGGGGGTAAAGGCTCACCCCTCCACTTT
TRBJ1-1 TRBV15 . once CATSSQAQGTEAFF TGTGCCACCAGCAGCCAGGCCCAGGGGACTGAAGCTTTCTTT
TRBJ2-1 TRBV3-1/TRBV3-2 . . CASSLPGGFRNEQFF TGTGCCAGCAGTCTTCCCGGCGGGTTTAGGAATGAGCAGTTCTTC
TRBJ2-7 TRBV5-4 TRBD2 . CASNLAGGPRSGEQYF TGTGCCAGCAACCTAGCGGGGGGGCCGCGTTCCGGCGAGCAGTACTTC
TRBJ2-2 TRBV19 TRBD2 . CASSIWVMRGGRAGELFF TGTGCCAGTAGTATTTGGGTTATGCGGGGGGGGCGCGCCGGGGAGCTGTTTTTT
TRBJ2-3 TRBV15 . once CATSRESRAGTDTQYF TGTGCCACCAGCAGAGAAAGCAGGGCTGGCACAGATACGCAGTATTTT
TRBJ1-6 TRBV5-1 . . CASSFSGTEGSPLHF TGCGCCAGCAGCTTTAGCGGGACTGAAGGATCACCCCTCCACTTT
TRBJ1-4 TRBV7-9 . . CASSLGGGFEKLFF TGTGCCAGCAGCTTAGGTGGGGGCTTCGAAAAACTGTTTTTT
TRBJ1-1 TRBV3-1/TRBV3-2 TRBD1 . CASSHTGTGGNEAFF TGTGCCAGCAGCCACACGGGGACAGGGGGTAATGAAGCTTTCTTT
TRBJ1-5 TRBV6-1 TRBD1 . CASSEVGGQGFAPQHF TGTGCCAGCAGTGAAGTGGGAGGACAGGGGTTTGCTCCCCAGCATTTT
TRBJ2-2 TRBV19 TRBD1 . CASSPRQGENTGELFF TGTGCCAGTAGTCCCCGACAGGGAGAGAACACCGGGGAGCTGTTTTTT
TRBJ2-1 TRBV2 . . CASSTGQPPRPNTKVVQFF TGTGCCAGCAGTACCGGACAGCCGCCTAGACCCAATACAAAGGTTGTGCAGTTCTTC